These T cell receptor beta chains were read from a single sample in a study of blood T cell repertoires in COVID-19. The table came from immunoSEQ multiplex PCR; TCRdb's copy has only in-frame clones and leaves some out. The sample lists some 95,000 clones, more than 75% occurring once. Sequences were obtained from peripheral blood. Receptors originate from a man aged 65 to 85 with acute or convalescent COVID-19. Both conserved end residues are part of each CDR3. A D gene is named only where the DNA matches it firmly. The size field is filled for only some rows; it gives once, few, many or a size class.

TRBJ2-1 . TRBV24-1 TRBD2 CATSDRGTSGRNEQFF TGTGCCACCAGTGACCGAGGGACTAGCGGGAGGAATGAGCAGTTCTTC
TRBJ2-3 once TRBV14 . CASSQALAGADTQYF TGTGCCAGCAGCCAAGCTCTAGCTGGGGCAGATACGCAGTATTTT
TRBJ2-5 once TRBV9 . CASSPVVDNWQTQYF TGTGCCAGCAGCCCGGTTGTGGACAATTGGCAGACCCAGTACTTC
TRBJ1-5 . TRBV18 TRBD1 CASSPDRGQPQHF TGTGCCAGCTCACCGGACAGGGGCCAGCCCCAGCATTTT
TRBJ1-4 . TRBV2 . CASSEAGRGNEKLFF TGTGCCAGCAGTGAAGCAGGTCGAGGTAATGAAAAACTGTTTTTT
TRBJ1-1 . TRBV5-1 . CASSLSIMAPEAFF TGCGCCAGCAGCTTATCGATAATGGCCCCCGAAGCTTTCTTT
TRBJ2-5 . TRBV5-1 TRBD1 CASSTGTGGQETQYF TGCGCCAGCAGCACCGGGACAGGGGGACAAGAGACCCAGTACTTC
TRBJ1-2 few TRBV7-2 . CASSTFFGTSPNYGYTF TGTGCCAGCAGCACATTCTTCGGGACATCACCTAACTATGGCTACACCTTC
TRBJ1-5 once TRBV7-2 TRBD1 CASSRDRGEPQHF TGTGCCAGCAGCCGTGACAGGGGGGAGCCCCAGCATTTT
TRBJ1-1 few TRBV28 TRBD1 CASSRGGDSYTEAFF TGTGCCAGCAGCCGCGGGGGGGACAGCTACACTGAAGCTTTCTTT
TRBJ2-7 . TRBV28 TRBD1 CASSDPGTGFYEQYF TGTGCCAGCAGTGATCCCGGGACAGGGTTTTACGAGCAGTACTTC
TRBJ2-2 . TRBV9 TRBD1 CASSVGSGTGYPGELFF TGTGCCAGCAGCGTAGGGTCCGGGACAGGATACCCCGGGGAGCTGTTTTTT
TRBJ2-3 . TRBV24-1 . CATSDMDSQSTDTQYF TGTGCCACCAGTGACATGGACAGCCAAAGCACAGATACGCAGTATTTT
TRBJ2-1 . TRBV4-1 TRBD1 CASSQEGGLSYNEQFF TGCGCCAGCAGCCAAGAAGGGGGCCTCTCCTACAATGAGCAGTTCTTC
TRBJ2-7 few TRBV6-2/TRBV6-3 TRBD2 CASSKLAGLSYEQYF TGTGCCAGCAGTAAACTAGCGGGACTCTCCTACGAGCAGTACTTC
TRBJ2-1 . TRBV10-2 TRBD2 CASSEGTSGGNNEQFF TGCGCCAGCAGTGAAGGGACTAGCGGGGGGAACAATGAGCAGTTCTTC
TRBJ2-2 few TRBV7-2 TRBD2 CASSFVSGGANTGELFF TGTGCCAGCAGCTTCGTTAGCGGGGGGGCGAACACCGGGGAGCTGTTTTTT
TRBJ2-2 . TRBV19 . CASSRGGPTGELFF TGTGCCAGTAGTAGGGGCGGACCGACCGGGGAGCTGTTTTTT
TRBJ1-2 few TRBV30 TRBD1 CAWSPSLDRANYGYTF TGTGCCTGGAGTCCATCACTCGACAGGGCTAACTATGGCTACACCTTC
TRBJ2-3 few TRBV11-3 . CASSLGGSTDTQYF TGTGCCAGCAGCCTCGGAGGATCCACAGATACGCAGTATTTT
TRBJ2-5 . TRBV10-3 TRBD2 CAISDLGGGKGETQYF TGTGCCATCAGTGACTTGGGGGGAGGGAAGGGAGAGACCCAGTACTTC
TRBJ1-6 medium-sized TRBV5-1 TRBD1 CASSRETGPGLYSPLHF TGCGCCAGCAGCCGAGAGACAGGGCCGGGTCTCTATTCACCCCTCCACTTT
TRBJ1-1 . TRBV5-4 . CASSPGGGSGTEAFF TGTGCCAGCAGCCCGGGTGGGGGGAGTGGCACTGAAGCTTTCTTT
TRBJ2-7 . TRBV18 TRBD1 CASSPETGASYEQYF TGTGCCAGCTCACCAGAGACAGGGGCCTCCTACGAGCAGTACTTC
TRBJ1-1 . TRBV19 . CASSILGRAITEAFF TGTGCCAGTAGTATACTCGGCAGGGCGATCACTGAAGCTTTCTTT
TRBJ2-3 . TRBV9 TRBD2 CASTLSGGSTDTQYF TGTGCCAGCACCCTTAGCGGGGGGAGCACAGATACGCAGTATTTT
TRBJ2-1 . TRBV27 TRBD2 CASSPGRPGLAYNEQFF TGTGCCAGCAGCCCGGGACGACCGGGACTAGCCTACAATGAGCAGTTCTTC
TRBJ2-1 few TRBV10-2 TRBD2 CASSLGLALPDEQFF TGCGCCAGCAGTTTGGGACTAGCTCTCCCGGATGAGCAGTTCTTC
TRBJ2-5 once TRBV4-1 . CASSQGWPVQETQYF TGCGCCAGCAGCCAAGGTTGGCCAGTTCAAGAGACCCAGTACTTC
TRBJ1-2 . TRBV5-8 TRBD1 CASSSGQGAPYGYTF TGTGCCAGCAGCTCAGGACAGGGGGCTCCCTATGGCTACACCTTC
TRBJ2-2 . TRBV18 TRBD1 CASSGQALAGELFF TGTGCCAGCTCTGGACAGGCCTTAGCCGGGGAGCTGTTTTTT
TRBJ1-6 . TRBV4-2 . CASSQEGRESPLHF TGTGCCAGCAGCCAAGAAGGCAGGGAATCACCCCTCCACTTT
TRBJ2-6 . TRBV24-1 . CATSDGLTGLTGANVLTF TGTGCCACCAGTGATGGCCTAACAGGGTTAACTGGGGCCAACGTCCTGACTTTC
TRBJ1-6 large TRBV9 . CASSEWTYNSPLHF TGTGCCAGCAGCGAGTGGACATATAATTCACCCCTCCACTTT
TRBJ1-1 . TRBV6-5 . CASSYAGWNTEAFF TGTGCCAGCAGTTATGCAGGGTGGAACACTGAAGCTTTCTTT
TRBJ1-4 . TRBV4-1 . CASSQTEATNEKLFF TGCGCCAGCAGCCAGACAGAAGCAACTAATGAAAAACTGTTTTTT
TRBJ2-7 . TRBV7-8 . CASSLRVGYEQYF TGTGCCAGCAGCTTACGGGTGGGCTACGAGCAGTACTTC
TRBJ1-5 . TRBV10-2 . CASSRTVSNQPQHF TGCGCCAGCAGCCGGACAGTAAGCAATCAGCCCCAGCATTTT
TRBJ2-4 few TRBV18 TRBD2 CASSPGRGDIQYF TGTGCCAGCTCACCGGGCCGGGGGGACATTCAGTACTTC
TRBJ2-3 . TRBV2 TRBD1 CASSRTGVGDTQYF TGTGCCAGCAGCCGGACAGGGGTTGGAGATACGCAGTATTTT
TRBJ1-5 few TRBV3-1/TRBV3-2 TRBD1 CASSVGTGGNQPQHF TGTGCCAGCAGCGTCGGGACAGGAGGCAATCAGCCCCAGCATTTT
TRBJ1-1 . TRBV28 . CASRRGGGAPEAFF TGTGCCAGCAGAAGAGGGGGGGGCGCTCCTGAAGCTTTCTTT
TRBJ1-1 few TRBV6-6 . CASSAKLDSTEAFF TGTGCCAGCAGTGCGAAATTAGACAGCACTGAAGCTTTCTTT
TRBJ2-3 . TRBV10-1 . CASSESKGSTDTQYF TGCGCCAGCAGTGAGTCTAAGGGGTCCACAGATACGCAGTATTTT
TRBJ2-7 . TRBV28 . CASSPLGNSYEQYF TGTGCCAGCAGCCCCCTCGGTAACAGCTACGAGCAGTACTTC
TRBJ1-1 few TRBV5-1 TRBD1 CASSPGQGANTEAFF TGCGCCAGCAGCCCTGGACAGGGAGCGAACACTGAAGCTTTCTTT